This paragraph covers one T cell receptor beta chain sequence. The entry originates in a study of blood T cell repertoires in COVID-19. Overall study: The analysed material was cDNA or gDNA that came from T cells, B-cell-depleted T cells, or PBMCs.

With V trimmed by 2 bases and J by 4 bases, 4 bases remained unmatched. This CDR3 is 15 amino acids long. Per germline, CDR1 SGHDT and CDR2 YYEEEE. Repertoires were generated with immunoSEQ multiplex PCR, while TCRdb's copy carries only in-frame clones and drops some. The sample records some 370,000 clones, around 83% being singletons. The specimen sequenced was PBMCs or T cells enriched from blood (not recorded which). The J gene is TRBJ1-4, the V gene TRBV5-6, with 8 bases aligning to TRBD1. The TCR comes from a woman aged 45 to 65 who had recovered from COVID-19. The CDR3 loop reads CASSLGTGGNEKLFF. DNA for the CDR3: TGTGCCAGCAGCTTAGGTACAGGGGGTAATGAAAAACTGTTTTTT.